The 19 T cell receptor beta chains given below trace back to one sample, sequenced in a study of regulatory T cells in long-lasting Graves disease. Through Arm-PCR of CDR3 regions and iRepertoire HTBI primers, TCR beta libraries were built. TCRdb called the multiplex PCR reads again in MiXCR, with one record for every CDR3 protein. The sample has about 470,000 distinct CDR3 sequences; around 21% are singletons. Specified time point: persistent/refractory GD, antithyroid drugs over 5 years with positive TRAb. PBMCs provided the RNA from which the TCR library was made. Sequences were derived from peripheral blood mononuclear cells (PBMCs), sampled when the disease was refractory, from a patient treated with antithyroid drugs. These receptors came from a female donor with Graves disease.

Comment on this clonotype: One end of the junction varies from germline; a read error may be responsible. The genes are TRBV28 and TRBJ2-1; a weak D match, TRBD2 (6 bases). CDR1 MDHEN and CDR2 SYDVKM come from the germline V gene. CDR3 length equals 14 residues. The CDR3 DNA follows: TGTGCCGGCAGAGTTGGGACTGGCTACAATGAGCAGTTCTTC. The encoded protein is CAGRVGTGYNEQFF.

In its sample, this clonotype was seen a few times. The chain joins TRBV12-3 or TRBV12-4 to TRBJ1-1; D gene uncertain. The V end lost 7 bases, the J end lost 6 bases, and 15 bases lay between the germline ends. This CDR3 comprises 13 residues. The CDR3 sequence is CASTSVGIAEAFF. The DNA of the CDR3 is TGTGCCAGCACCTCAGTGGGGATCGCTGAAGCTTTCTTT.

A word on this clonotype: This may be a read error, as it is one base from a much larger clone. The chain couples TRBV11-2 to TRBJ1-1; maybe TRBD1 (6 bases). V was trimmed by 5 bases and J by 6 bases, leaving 16 bases between them. The CDR3 has 14 residues. The germline gives CDR1 SGHAT, CDR2 FQNNGV. The CDR3 is CASSRVQGGAEAFF. The CDR3 region has the DNA TGTGCCAGCAGCCGAGTACAGGGAGGTGCTGAAGCTTTCTTT. Combining the CDR3 with reference TRBV11-2 and TRBJ1-1 gives the whole variable domain EAGVAQSPRYKIIEKRQSVAFWCNPISGHATLYWYQQILGQGPKLLIQFQNNGVVDDSQLPKDRFSAERLKGVDSTLKIQPAKLEDSAVYLCASSRVQGGAEAFFGQGTRLTVV.

V usage is TRBV28 and J usage is TRBJ2-7; no firm D call. V lost 7 bases and J 2 bases, leaving 15 bases between the germline ends. This CDR3 region has 14 residues. CDR1 MDHEN and CDR2 SYDVKM come from the germline V gene. The CDR3 nucleotides read TGTGCCAGCACCCCGGCAAAAACTCCCTACGAGCAGTACTTC. It specifies CASTPAKTPYEQYF. Variable domain in full (rest from reference TRBV28 and TRBJ2-7): DVKVTQSSRYLVKRTGEKVFLECVQDMDHENMFWYRQDPGLGLRLIYFSYDVKMKEKGDIPEGYSVSREKKERFSLILESASTNQTSMYLCASTPAKTPYEQYFGPGTRLTVT.

The J gene is TRBJ1-5, the V gene TRBV20-1; weak D call: TRBD1 (6 bases). Trimming stripped 6 bases from V and 11 bases from J, with 14 bases between. CDR1 and CDR2 (germline): DFQATT, SNEGSKA (reference sequence). The CDR3 sequence is 11 residues long. CDR3 region: CSAIIGGTQHF. Here the CDR3 DNA reads TGCAGTGCCATCATAGGGGGGACCCAGCATTTT.

This clonotype has just a few counts. The chain has TRBV19 and TRBJ1-1; D might be TRBD1 (6 bases). The CDR3 totals 14 residues. CDR1 LNHDA and CDR2 SQIVND come from the germline V gene (reference sequence). V lost 5 bases, J lost 2 bases, and 12 bases lay in between. CDR3 nucleotide sequence: TGTGCCAGTAGTCCGACAGGTTTTAACACTGAAGCTTTCTTT. It yields the protein CASSPTGFNTEAFF.

Comment on this clonotype: This may come from a read error, since a much larger clone is one base off. V usage is TRBV2 and J usage is TRBJ2-7, with 11 bases matching TRBD1. Germline V gene lookup returns CDR1 SNHLY and CDR2 FYNNEI. Trimming cost V 6 bases and J 3 bases; bases outside gene matches: 7. CDR3 length: 15 amino acids. CDR3 amino acids: CASRWGTGGLYEQYF. Written as DNA, the CDR3 is TGTGCCAGCAGATGGGGGACAGGGGGTCTCTACGAGCAGTACTTC.

This clonotype was seen repeatedly, ten times or more. V gene TRBV2 combines with J gene TRBJ1-2; 8 positions agree with TRBD1. Trimming at V came to 4 bases and at J to 9 bases, leaving 10 bases not matched to a gene. The CDR3 has 14 residues. Germline V gene lookup returns CDR1 SNHLY and CDR2 FYNNEI. The CDR3 sequence is CASSGGPGQASYTF. DNA for the CDR3: TGTGCCAGCAGTGGTGGACCGGGACAGGCCAGCTACACCTTC.

V gene TRBV20-1 combines with J gene TRBJ1-3; TRBD1 matches at 8 bases. The germline V gene encodes CDR1 DFQATT and CDR2 SNEGSKA (reference sequence). The CDR3 extends over 14 amino acids. The junction had 4 bases not matched to a gene; V was cut back by 6 bases and J by 0 bases. This CDR3 reads CSARQGLSGNTIYF. CDR3 coding DNA: TGCAGTGCAAGACAGGGGCTCTCTGGAAACACCATATATTTT.

This clonotype has ten or more counts. The rearrangement links TRBV2 to TRBJ2-3; TRBD2 aligns across 9 bases. The germline V gene has CDR1 SNHLY and CDR2 FYNNEI. Trimming removed 6 bases from V and 1 base from J; junction bases left unmatched: 8. The length of the CDR3 is 16 residues. The CDR3 loop is CASSVGTSLGTDTQYF. Here the CDR3 DNA reads TGTGCCAGCAGCGTTGGGACTAGCTTAGGCACAGATACGCAGTATTTT.

The chain links TRBV7-3 to TRBJ1-1, with a tentative D call TRBD1 (5 bases). The ends were cut back, 4 bases at V and 1 base at J, with 10 bases in the middle. Germline V CDR1 and CDR2: SGHTA, FQGTGA. This CDR3 is 14 amino acids long. CDR3 loop: CASSSDITNTEAFF. In DNA, the CDR3 is TGTGCCAGCAGCTCGGACATTACGAACACTGAAGCTTTCTTT.

Remarks on this clonotype: A much bigger clone sits one base away, suggesting this may be a read error. The final CDR3 position lacks the conserved phenylalanine or tryptophan, pointing to a likely read error. This chain uses TRBV24-1 with TRBJ1-2; possibly TRBD1 for D (6 bases). V lost 3 bases, J lost 8 bases, and 18 bases lay in between. The germline V gene has CDR1 KGHDR and CDR2 SFDVKD. This CDR3 has 15 amino acids. CDR3 bases: TGTGCCACCAGTGATCCGCTCGGGGGCGCGTCCGGCTACACCTCC. Amino acid sequence: CATSDPLGGASGYTS.

The chain recombines TRBV12-5 with TRBJ2-1, with 13 bases identical to TRBD2. The CDR3 extends over 17 amino acids. Germline assignment: CDR1 LGHNT and CDR2 FRNRAP. The junction had 8 bases not matched to a gene; V was cut back by 5 bases and J by 4 bases. CDR3 sequence: CASGEISTSGRYNEQFF. DNA of the CDR3: TGTGCTAGTGGTGAAATATCGACTAGCGGGAGGTACAATGAGCAGTTCTTC.

The chain has TRBV10-2 and TRBJ2-7; 11 bases line up with TRBD2. Per germline, CDR1 WSHSY and CDR2 SAAADI. The CDR3 sequence is 17 residues long. The V and J ends lost 6 bases and 4 bases, in that order; junction bases with no gene match: 14. The DNA of the CDR3 is TGCGCCAGCAGGGCCGGGACTAGCGGTAGGATCCAGTACGAGCAGTACTTC. Amino acid sequence: CASRAGTSGRIQYEQYF.

This clonotype was counted a few times. This chain links TRBV27 with TRBJ2-2; D is perhaps TRBD1 (5 bases). Trimming removed 2 bases at V and 8 bases at J, with 9 bases between. Germline CDR1 reads MNHEY; CDR2 reads SMNVEV (reference sequence). This CDR3 contains 13 residues. CDR3 amino acids: CASSLKGKGELFF. CDR3 DNA sequence: TGTGCCAGCAGTTTAAAGGGGAAGGGGGAGCTGTTTTTT.

This clonotype was seen a few times. The V and J genes are TRBV7-2 and TRBJ1-6, with TRBD1 matching over 7 bases. CDR1 is SGHTA and CDR2 is FQGNSA in the germline V gene. V lost 5 bases and J lost 7; bases outside the gene matches: 8. The CDR3 is 15 residues long. CDR3: CASSPSGTANSPLHF. In nucleotides, the CDR3 is TGTGCCAGCAGCCCATCCGGGACAGCCAATTCACCCCTCCACTTT.

In its sample, this clonotype was seen a few times. The V and J genes are TRBV5-5 and TRBJ2-7; 8 positions match TRBD2. Germline V CDR1 and CDR2: SGHKS, YYEKEE (reference sequence). This CDR3 spans 15 amino acids. Trimming removed 0 bases from V and 4 bases from J; junction bases left unmatched: 6. This chain's CDR3 is CASSLAGSGAYEQYF. CDR3 DNA sequence: TGTGCCAGCAGCTTGGCCGGTAGCGGGGCTTACGAGCAGTACTTC.

This clonotype came up many times. This chain links TRBV9 with TRBJ1-2, with 9 bases aligning to TRBD1. The CDR3 extends over 16 amino acids. Trimming cost V 3 bases and J 4 bases; bases outside gene matches: 10. Germline V gives CDR1 SGDLS, CDR2 YYNGEE. The chain's CDR3 is CASSAGTGRLSYGYTF. The CDR3, as DNA: TGTGCCAGCAGCGCCGGGACAGGGCGACTTAGCTATGGCTACACCTTC.

The chain employs TRBV5-1 and TRBJ2-7; D is uncertain. CDR1 SGHRS and CDR2 YFSETQ come from the germline V gene. This CDR3 spans 15 amino acids. The V gene lost 0 bases and the J gene lost 3 bases, with 13 bases spanning the gap. In nucleotides, the CDR3 is TGCGCCAGCAGCTTGGGGTCCGGATCCCTCTACGAGCAGTACTTC. Its protein is CASSLGSGSLYEQYF.